A single sample is the source of the 6 T cell receptor beta chains below, sequenced in a study of OX40 agonist ivuxolimab in advanced cancers. TCRdb's table, derived via immunoSEQ multiplex PCR, lists solely in-frame clones and lacks some. The table records around 40,000 clones, around 89% of them present only once. The source was CD4+ or CD8+ T cells sorted from blood, collected in a trial of the OX40 agonist ivuxolimab. These receptors were collected from an adult with an advanced solid tumor such as melanoma, head and neck, liver or kidney cancer.

The chain uses TRBV18 and TRBJ2-2; D gene unclear. V lost 1 base and J lost 0, with 3 bases in between. The CDR3 runs 14 residues. CDR1 is KGHSH, CDR2 LQKENI, per germline. CDR3 region: CASSPRPNTGELFF. The CDR3, as DNA: TGTGCCAGCTCACCACGGCCGAACACCGGGGAGCTGTTTTTT.

The V call is TRBV27, the J call TRBJ1-1; D is perhaps TRBD1 (6 bases). Germline loops: CDR1 MNHEY, CDR2 SMNVEV (reference sequence). V was pared by 6 bases and J by 0 bases, with 11 bases between. This CDR3 is 14 amino acids long. In DNA, the CDR3 is TGTGCCAGCAGGTCACAGGGACTGAACACTGAAGCTTTCTTT. Its translation: CASRSQGLNTEAFF.

CDR3 protein: CASSQQGGDTQYF. As DNA, the CDR3 is TGTGCCAGCAGCCAGCAGGGTGGAGATACGCAGTATTTT. The chain joins TRBV4-2 to TRBJ2-3; perhaps TRBD1 as D (5 bases). Germline CDR1 and CDR2: LGHNA and YNFKEQ. With 3 bases removed from V and 5 bases from J, the gap between germline ends came to 9 bases. The CDR3 runs 13 residues.

The V and J genes are TRBV9 and TRBJ1-1, with 7 bases matching TRBD1. The CDR3 contains 14 residues. CDR1 is SGDLS, CDR2 YYNGEE, per germline. V shed 3 bases and J 0 bases; nucleotides not matched to a gene: 2. The CDR3: CASSATGLNTEAFF. DNA of the CDR3: TGTGCCAGCAGCGCGACAGGGTTGAACACTGAAGCTTTCTTT. Full variable domain (missing parts from reference TRBV9 and TRBJ1-1): DSGVTQTPKHLITATGQRVTLRCSPRSGDLSVYWYQQSLDQGLQFLIQYYNGEERAKGNILERFSAQQFPDLHSELNLSSLELGDSALYFCASSATGLNTEAFFGQGTRLTVV.

CDR3 amino acids: CASSLSLLNTEAFF. The CDR3 DNA reads TGCGCCAGCAGCTTGAGTCTACTGAACACTGAAGCTTTCTTT. The J gene is TRBJ1-1, the V gene TRBV5-1; D gene uncertain. Germline V gives CDR1 SGHRS, CDR2 YFSETQ. The V end was cut by 1 base, the J end by 0 bases, with 7 bases between. The CDR3 spans 14 residues.

V is TRBV19 and J is TRBJ2-5; tentatively, D is TRBD2 (7 bases). V lost 6 bases, J lost 2 bases, and 31 bases lay in between. CDR1 LNHDA and CDR2 SQIVND come from the germline V gene (reference sequence). CDR3 length: 20 residues. CDR3 bases: TGTGCCAGTAGCCCAAACCCGCGGACTAGTGGGGGGGCCGTGCAAGAGACCCAGTACTTC. This translates into CASSPNPRTSGGAVQETQYF.